The 30 T cell receptor beta chains below were found in one sample sequenced in a study of shared clonotypes between healthy human individuals. Sequenced by immunoSEQ multiplex PCR; TCRdb stores in-frame clones only, minus some. The sample has 1.5 million to 1.9 million clones, 95% to 99% seen once. Sequenced: naive CD4+ T cells sorted from blood. The subset is: CD45RA+ positively selected. The receptors derive from a man aged 30-40 years in good health.

This chain connects TRBV4-1 to TRBJ2-7; 9 bases line up with TRBD1. After removal of 0 bases from V and 5 bases from J, the junction contained 17 bases not matched to a gene. The CDR3 length is 19 residues. The germline CDR1 and CDR2 sequences are MGHRA and YSYEKL. Written as DNA, the CDR3 is TGCGCCAGCAGCCAAGAACTACGGTGGGACAGGGTTGGGGACCACGAGCAGTACTTC. Protein product: CASSQELRWDRVGDHEQYF.

The chain links TRBV11-2 to TRBJ2-5; D gene unclear. This CDR3 is built from 15 residues. V was cut by 2 bases and J by 4 bases, with 14 bases left in between. Germline V CDR1 and CDR2: SGHAT, FQNNGV. CDR3 DNA: TGTGCCAGCAGCTTACCTCGGACCGCCACAGAGACCCAGTACTTC. This codes for CASSLPRTATETQYF.

A note on this clone: This same CDR3 is encoded by further DNA sequences in the sample. The V call is TRBV5-1, the J call TRBJ1-1; 8 bases are shared with TRBD1. V shed 4 bases and J 1 base; nucleotides not matched to a gene: 3. CDR1 SGHRS and CDR2 YFSETQ come from the germline V gene. CDR3 size: 14 residues. In nucleotides, the CDR3 is TGCGCCAGCAGCCCCGGGACAGGGAACACTGAAGCTTTCTTT. Residues: CASSPGTGNTEAFF. Full variable domain (remainder filled in from reference TRBV5-1 and TRBJ1-1): KAGVTQTPRYLIKTRGQQVTLSCSPISGHRSVSWYQQTPGQGLQFLFEYFSETQRNKGNFPGRFSGRQFSNSRSEMNVSTLELGDSALYLCASSPGTGNTEAFFGQGTRLTVV.

This chain connects TRBV19 to TRBJ1-5; 8 bases map to TRBD1. This CDR3 contains 16 residues. Germline V gene data show CDR1 as LNHDA and CDR2 as SQIVND (reference sequence). V was pared by 5 bases and J by 0 bases, with 6 bases of the junction left unmatched. CDR3: CASSPRGRLSNQPQHF. CDR3 coding DNA: TGTGCCAGTAGTCCCAGGGGGCGCCTTAGCAATCAGCCCCAGCATTTT.

This clone has only one observation. The chain combines TRBV5-1 with TRBJ1-3, with D unresolved. Germline loops: CDR1 SGHRS, CDR2 YFSETQ. V gave up 0 bases and J gave up 0 bases, with 10 bases separating them. The CDR3 contains 16 residues. CDR3 amino acids: CASSLAVQPSGNTIYF. The CDR3 bases are TGCGCCAGCAGCTTGGCGGTGCAGCCCTCTGGAAACACCATATATTTT.

The chain recombines TRBV29-1 with TRBJ2-6, with no clear D. Trimming took off 2 bases at V and 0 bases at J, with 8 bases between the two ends. Germline CDR1 reads SQVTM; CDR2 reads ANQGSEA. The CDR3 has 15 residues. The CDR3 sequence is CSVELTVSGANVLTF. CDR3 DNA: TGCAGCGTTGAATTGACGGTCTCTGGGGCCAACGTCCTGACTTTC.

The CDR3 region is CASSLLHQPQHF. In nucleotides, the CDR3 is TGTGCCAGCAGCTTGCTTCATCAGCCCCAGCATTTT. This chain joins TRBV7-2 and TRBJ1-5; D ambiguous. Between the trimmed V and J ends, which lost 3 bases and 5 bases, there was a span of 5 bases. The CDR3 loop spans 12 amino acids. From germline, CDR1 is SGHTA and CDR2 FQGNSA. Full variable domain (missing parts from reference TRBV7-2 and TRBJ1-5): GAGVSQSPSNKVTEKGKDVELRCDPISGHTALYWYRQSLGQGLEFLIYFQGNSAPDKSGLPSDRFSAERTGGSVSTLTIQRTQQEDSAVYLCASSLLHQPQHFGDGTRLSIL.

This chain's CDR3 is CAVADRENNEQFF. Written as DNA, the CDR3 is TGTGCCGTCGCGGACAGGGAGAATAATGAGCAGTTCTTC. The rearrangement joins TRBV10-3 to TRBJ2-1; 8 positions match TRBD1. CDR3 length: 13 amino acids. The V gene's germline CDR1 is ENHRY and CDR2 SYGVKD. The V and J ends lost 11 bases and 7 bases, in that order; junction bases with no gene match: 10.

Comments on this clone: The DNA is left out, because the CDR3 cannot be placed on it with certainty; the CDR3 is given as TCRdb lists it. The genes are TRBV6-5 and TRBJ2-2; the tabulated D call, TRBD2, remains unverified against the DNA. Per the germline V gene, CDR1 is MNHEY and CDR2 is SVGAGI. The CDR3 is made up of 15 amino acids, end residues included. This CDR3 is CASSYSVRRAGELFF.

The chain joins TRBV27 to TRBJ2-5; D uncertain. This CDR3 is built from 15 residues. Germline V gene lookup returns CDR1 MNHEY and CDR2 SMNVEV (reference sequence). The V end lost 3 bases, the J end lost 2 bases, and 13 bases lay between the germline ends. The DNA for the CDR3 is TGTGCCAGCAGTTTTCAAAAAGGGCGGCAAGAGACCCAGTACTTC. This sequence encodes CASSFQKGRQETQYF.

V usage is TRBV10-3 and J usage is TRBJ2-5, with 9 nucleotides matching TRBD1. Germline V gene lookup returns CDR1 ENHRY and CDR2 SYGVKD. This CDR3 contains 13 residues. Trimming took 4 bases from V and 4 from J; bases not matched to a gene: 1. In DNA, the CDR3 is TGTGCCATCAGTGGGGACAGGGCAGAGACCCAGTACTTC. Its protein is CAISGDRAETQYF.

The chain joins TRBV27 to TRBJ2-7; the match to TRBD2 covers 10 bases. The CDR3 is 17 amino acids. The J segment lost 2 bases and the V segment lost 5 bases, leaving 12 bases of the junction unmatched. The germline gives CDR1 MNHEY, CDR2 SMNVEV (reference sequence). Here the CDR3 DNA reads TGTGCCAGCAGTCCAAAGGGTCTAGCGGGAGTGACCTACGAGCAGTACTTC. Protein sequence: CASSPKGLAGVTYEQYF.

The chain combines TRBV29-1 with TRBJ2-6, with D perhaps matching TRBD1 (5 bases). CDR3 length: 18 residues. Trimming left V 4 bases short and J 0 bases short, with 19 bases between. The germline gives CDR1 SQVTM, CDR2 ANQGSEA. The CDR3 protein is CSVVFNGAAGSGANVLTF. The DNA for the CDR3 is TGCAGCGTTGTATTTAATGGGGCAGCCGGCTCTGGGGCCAACGTCCTGACTTTC.

The chain employs TRBV4-3 and TRBJ2-5; 10 positions match TRBD1. CDR1 and CDR2 from the germline V gene are LGHNA and YSLEER. The CDR3 is 15 amino acids. V lost 3 bases, J lost 7 bases, and 8 bases stayed unmatched. The CDR3 reads CASSHTGTGEGTQYF. The CDR3 nucleotides are TGCGCCAGCAGCCACACCGGGACAGGGGAAGGGACCCAGTACTTC.

The chain employs TRBV6-5 and TRBJ2-5; 9 bases are shared with TRBD2. V was pared by 6 bases and J by 5 bases, with 4 bases of the junction left unmatched. The CDR3 spans 13 residues. Germline CDR1 MNHEY, CDR2 SVGAGI. The CDR3 here is CASRGLAGETQYF. CDR3 nucleotide sequence: TGTGCCAGCAGGGGACTAGCTGGGGAGACCCAGTACTTC.

The rearrangement joins TRBV7-3 to TRBJ2-6; the D is unclear. The V gene lost 2 bases and the J gene lost 0 bases, with 5 bases spanning the gap. This CDR3 comprises 15 residues. The germline CDR1 and CDR2 sequences are SGHTA and FQGTGA. DNA for the CDR3: TGTGCCAGCAGCTTAGGACCCTCTGGGGCCAACGTCCTGACTTTC. Protein sequence: CASSLGPSGANVLTF.

In DNA form, the CDR3 reads TGTGCCAGCAGTGGCCTGACCGGGAGGACCGGGGAGCTGTTTTTT. Translating it yields CASSGLTGRTGELFF. V gene TRBV6-1 combines with J gene TRBJ2-2; 7 bases are a match to TRBD2. Trimming cost V 4 bases and J 5 bases; bases outside gene matches: 7. This CDR3 contains 15 residues. The germline V gene has CDR1 MNHNS and CDR2 SASEGT.

The CDR3 region is CASSAGQGIFQPQHF. The DNA of the CDR3 is TGTGCCAGCAGCGCCGGACAGGGAATTTTTCAGCCCCAGCATTTT. This chain joins TRBV2 and TRBJ1-5; 8 nucleotides align to TRBD1. Germline V gives CDR1 SNHLY, CDR2 FYNNEI. The CDR3 is 15 amino acids. Trimming took 6 bases from V and 6 from J; bases not matched to a gene: 10.

This chain connects TRBV5-1 to TRBJ2-7; D may correspond to TRBD1 or TRBD2 (6 bases each). The CDR3 runs 17 residues. The ends were cut back, 2 bases at V and 4 bases at J, with 22 bases in the middle. Germline V gene lookup returns CDR1 SGHRS and CDR2 YFSETQ. The CDR3 DNA reads as TGCGCCAGCAGCTTTGTAACCCTGCAGGGGAGGAGGTACGAGCAGTACTTC. Residues: CASSFVTLQGRRYEQYF.

Turning to this clone: This specimen includes other DNA sequences encoding the same CDR3. J is TRBJ2-5 and V is TRBV2; D not resolved. V gave up 3 bases and J gave up 5 bases, with 4 bases separating them. Germline V lookup: CDR1 SNHLY, CDR2 FYNNEI. There are 11 residues in the CDR3. CDR3 bases: TGTGCCAGCAGTGATTTTGAGACCCAGTACTTC. This translates into CASSDFETQYF.

The rearrangement links TRBV5-4 to TRBJ1-2; weak D call: TRBD1 (5 bases). V was trimmed by 4 bases and J by 7 bases, leaving 17 bases between them. The length of the CDR3 is 14 residues. CDR1 is SGHNT and CDR2 is YYREEE in the germline V gene (reference sequence). This chain's CDR3 is CASSGKTVDPGYTF. CDR3 DNA: TGTGCCAGCAGCGGGAAGACAGTGGATCCTGGCTACACCTTC.

The chain combines TRBV7-2 with TRBJ1-5; possible D gene TRBD1, 5 bases. CDR1 is SGHTA, CDR2 FQGNSA, per germline. With 0 bases removed from V and 1 base from J, the gap between germline ends came to 10 bases. The CDR3 is 16 residues long. This CDR3 is CASSLAAGRSNQPQHF. The CDR3 region has the DNA TGTGCCAGCAGCTTAGCGGCAGGGAGGAGCAATCAGCCCCAGCATTTT.

V usage is TRBV2 and J usage is TRBJ2-2, with 9 bases that match TRBD1. V was pared by 6 bases and J by 4 bases, with 9 bases of the junction left unmatched. In germline, CDR1 is SNHLY, CDR2 FYNNEI. This CDR3 is built from 16 residues. The CDR3 spells CASRDRGWDFTGELFF. CDR3 coding DNA: TGTGCCAGCAGGGACAGGGGATGGGATTTCACCGGGGAGCTGTTTTTT.

The chain links TRBV6-1 to TRBJ2-7; tentative D call: TRBD2 (6 bases). Germline V gene sequence: CDR1 MNHNS, CDR2 SASEGT. V lost 5 bases and J lost 2, with 16 bases in between. CDR3 length: 15 amino acids. In DNA, the CDR3 is TGTGCCAGCAGTCGGGCACAGAGGAGGGCCTACGAGCAGTACTTC. It codes for CASSRAQRRAYEQYF.

The gene calls are TRBV7-6 and TRBJ2-7; D remains ambiguous. Germline lookup yields CDR1 SGHVS and CDR2 FNYEAQ. The CDR3 contains 13 residues. V lost 0 bases and J lost 7, with 10 bases in between. CDR3 nucleotide sequence: TGTGCCAGCAGCTTAGCGGGTGTCGGAGAGCAGTACTTC. Encoded protein: CASSLAGVGEQYF.

This clone was seen just once. The gene calls are TRBV27 and TRBJ1-1, with 10 bases fitting TRBD1. Germline CDR1 and CDR2: MNHEY and SMNVEV (reference sequence). V lost 5 bases to trimming and J lost 4 bases; unmatched junction nucleotides: 10. CDR3 length equals 16 residues. CDR3: CASSHWTGGRGTEAFF. CDR3 DNA: TGTGCCAGCAGTCATTGGACAGGGGGACGGGGCACTGAAGCTTTCTTT.

The chain carries TRBV7-2 and TRBJ1-2; 10 bases fit TRBD1. Trimming removed 1 base from V and 4 bases from J; junction bases left unmatched: 9. CDR1 SGHTA and CDR2 FQGNSA come from the germline V gene. The CDR3 contains 17 residues. The CDR3 reads CASSLDPRQGAAYGYTF. The CDR3 DNA follows: TGTGCCAGCAGCTTAGATCCCCGACAGGGGGCGGCCTATGGCTACACCTTC.

The V gene is TRBV28, the J gene TRBJ1-2, with 9 positions matching TRBD1. V was pared by 7 bases and J by 6 bases, with 9 bases of the junction left unmatched. CDR3 length: 14 residues. Germline CDR1 MDHEN, CDR2 SYDVKM. CDR3 amino acids: CASITGTGIDGYTF. In DNA, the CDR3 is TGTGCCAGCATTACCGGGACAGGGATTGATGGCTACACCTTC.

The chain joins TRBV6-6 to TRBJ1-1; D uncertain. The CDR3 totals 14 residues. Germline V gene sequence: CDR1 MNHNY, CDR2 SVGAGI (reference sequence). V lost 6 bases and J lost 6, with 17 bases in between. CDR3 loop: CASSPIWPSAEAFF. CDR3 coding DNA: TGTGCCAGCAGCCCAATTTGGCCAAGCGCTGAAGCTTTCTTT.

The chain is built from TRBV9 and TRBJ2-3; 8 nucleotides line up with TRBD2. This CDR3 contains 16 residues. V gave up 0 bases and J gave up 2 bases; unmatched junction bases: 5. Germline lookup yields CDR1 SGDLS and CDR2 YYNGEE. CDR3 bases: TGTGCCAGCAGCGTAGAAGCGGGAGTCCCCACAGATACGCAGTATTTT. Protein sequence: CASSVEAGVPTDTQYF.